Listed below are T cell receptor beta chains from one sample, sequenced in a study of circulating CD8 cells and anti-PD-1 response in melanoma. TCRdb redid the calling of the reads with MiXCR, one entry per CDR3 protein. The data show around 490 distinct CDR3 sequences, 6.7% seen once. The specimen was CD8+ T cells from PBMCs, collected at baseline or after one month of anti-PD-1 therapy (not recorded which). These receptors all come from a human donor with melanoma. Both conserved end residues are part of each CDR3. Each record gives: CDR3 protein, J gene, V gene.

cdr3_aa: CASTPWGNTEAFF
j_call: TRBJ1-1
v_call: TRBV28

cdr3_aa: CSARALDRQNTEAFF
j_call: TRBJ1-1
v_call: TRBV20-1

cdr3_aa: CASSPRLGEAGELFF
j_call: TRBJ2-2
v_call: TRBV19

cdr3_aa: CATEGGELFF
j_call: TRBJ2-2
v_call: TRBV19

cdr3_aa: CASSLGRGGTGNTIYF
j_call: TRBJ1-3
v_call: TRBV12-3/TRBV12-4

cdr3_aa: CSVGHGYEQYF
j_call: TRBJ2-7
v_call: TRBV29-1

cdr3_aa: CASSPQGGAYNEQFF
j_call: TRBJ2-1
v_call: TRBV11-3

cdr3_aa: CASSPPGGVSEQYF
j_call: TRBJ2-7
v_call: TRBV7-9

cdr3_aa: CASSLGDEQFF
j_call: TRBJ2-1
v_call: TRBV19

cdr3_aa: CASRGDEDENEQFF
j_call: TRBJ2-1
v_call: TRBV21-1

cdr3_aa: CSARSQGLAGAPADTQYF
j_call: TRBJ2-3
v_call: TRBV20-1

cdr3_aa: CASSGPPRANTGELFF
j_call: TRBJ2-2
v_call: TRBV25-1

cdr3_aa: CASRPSGSSYNEQFF
j_call: TRBJ2-1
v_call: TRBV3-1

cdr3_aa: CSPRKASGEHQETQYF
j_call: TRBJ2-5
v_call: TRBV29-1

cdr3_aa: CSATPIEGKDEQYF
j_call: TRBJ2-7
v_call: TRBV20-1

cdr3_aa: CATSRDFYEQYF
j_call: TRBJ2-7
v_call: TRBV2

cdr3_aa: CASSSQSTDTQYF
j_call: TRBJ2-3
v_call: TRBV19

cdr3_aa: CASSSGPIEDTQYF
j_call: TRBJ2-3
v_call: TRBV19

cdr3_aa: CASREAGNTEAFF
j_call: TRBJ1-1
v_call: TRBV19

cdr3_aa: CSARDSLAGISEQFF
j_call: TRBJ2-1
v_call: TRBV20-1

cdr3_aa: CASSVAGTYEQYF
j_call: TRBJ2-7
v_call: TRBV3-1

cdr3_aa: CSAREGAAEQFF
j_call: TRBJ2-1
v_call: TRBV20-1

cdr3_aa: CASSLGLAEETQYF
j_call: TRBJ2-5
v_call: TRBV3-1

cdr3_aa: CASSEGGGTDTQYF
j_call: TRBJ2-3
v_call: TRBV7-3

cdr3_aa: CSARDTSGGPSYNEQFF
j_call: TRBJ2-1
v_call: TRBV20-1

cdr3_aa: CAWSTLTSYNEQFF
j_call: TRBJ2-1
v_call: TRBV30

cdr3_aa: CSVEAGEAADIQYF
j_call: TRBJ2-4
v_call: TRBV29-1

cdr3_aa: CASSPPSWTSGGVYEQFF
j_call: TRBJ2-1
v_call: TRBV2

cdr3_aa: CASSFPPDTQYF
j_call: TRBJ2-3
v_call: TRBV28

cdr3_aa: CASSVSVGSYNEQFF
j_call: TRBJ2-1
v_call: TRBV9

cdr3_aa: CASSLEAGLYNEQFF
j_call: TRBJ2-1
v_call: TRBV5-4

cdr3_aa: CASSYGSPWNEQFF
j_call: TRBJ2-1
v_call: TRBV6-2/TRBV6-3

cdr3_aa: CASSQETSGGEQFF
j_call: TRBJ2-1
v_call: TRBV14

cdr3_aa: CASSPDQQGGSEFGANVLTF
j_call: TRBJ2-6
v_call: TRBV27

cdr3_aa: CSAAFSGGGSYEQYF
j_call: TRBJ2-7
v_call: TRBV20-1

cdr3_aa: CASRRGSTDTQYF
j_call: TRBJ2-3
v_call: TRBV6-5

cdr3_aa: CASSVTSGGFNEQYF
j_call: TRBJ2-7
v_call: TRBV19

cdr3_aa: CASSQGFSNQPQHF
j_call: TRBJ1-5
v_call: TRBV2

cdr3_aa: CASRDTGTGFYEQYF
j_call: TRBJ2-7
v_call: TRBV28

cdr3_aa: CASSKESDTQYF
j_call: TRBJ2-3
v_call: TRBV21-1

cdr3_aa: CASSEVEGNEQFF
j_call: TRBJ2-1
v_call: TRBV2

cdr3_aa: CASSQETGEEKQYF
j_call: TRBJ2-3
v_call: TRBV4-2

cdr3_aa: CASAQGGRVNEQYF
j_call: TRBJ2-7
v_call: TRBV5-6

cdr3_aa: CASSDPTNFNTEAFF
j_call: TRBJ1-1
v_call: TRBV2

cdr3_aa: CASSLRTSGDTQYF
j_call: TRBJ2-3
v_call: TRBV28

cdr3_aa: CASSLLSGGAQEQFF
j_call: TRBJ2-1
v_call: TRBV12-3/TRBV12-4

cdr3_aa: CSVVSGGYEQYF
j_call: TRBJ2-7
v_call: TRBV29-1